Sequencing of this TCR beta chain was carried out in a study of cytomegalovirus exposure and HLA in healthy donors. 13 Jbeta primers and 60 Vbeta primers were used for the PCR. TCRdb's table, derived via immunoSEQ multiplex PCR, lists solely in-frame clones and lacks some. Among around 120,000 clones listed, around 80% were seen once. Germline V gene sequence: CDR1 SGDLS, CDR2 YYNGEE. The CDR3 is 15 amino acids. Overall study results and limits: TCR beta V- and J-gene trimming, according to a later analysis, was linked to a missense DCLRE1C variant. Some TCR beta chains (roughly 160 of them) were listed as cytomegalovirus-associated.

As to this clone: The antigen is undetermined.

This chain joins TRBV9 and TRBJ2-5; weak D call: TRBD2 (6 bases). TRBJ2-7 explains the end of the DNA better; the J call may be wrong. The clonotype was recovered from a woman aged 40 to 50 in good health and CMV-seronegative. The sample consisted of PBMCs. The CDR3 loop reads CASSVGGASSYEQYF. CDR3 DNA sequence: TGTGCCAGCAGCGTAGGCGGGGCCTCCTCCTACGAGCAGTACTTC.